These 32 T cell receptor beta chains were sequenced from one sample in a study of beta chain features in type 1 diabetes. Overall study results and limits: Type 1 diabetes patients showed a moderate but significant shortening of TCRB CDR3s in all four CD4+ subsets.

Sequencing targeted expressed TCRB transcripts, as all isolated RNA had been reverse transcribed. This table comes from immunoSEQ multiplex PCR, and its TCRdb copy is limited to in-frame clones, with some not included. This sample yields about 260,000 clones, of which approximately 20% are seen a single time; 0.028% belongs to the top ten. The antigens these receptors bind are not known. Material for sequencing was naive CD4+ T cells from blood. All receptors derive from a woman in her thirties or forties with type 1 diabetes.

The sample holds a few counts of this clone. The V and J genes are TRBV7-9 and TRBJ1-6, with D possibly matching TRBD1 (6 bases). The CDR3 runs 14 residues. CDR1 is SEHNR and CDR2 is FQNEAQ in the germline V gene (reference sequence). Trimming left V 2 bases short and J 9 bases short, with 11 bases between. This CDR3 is CASSLLRGGSPLHF. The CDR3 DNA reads TGTGCCAGCAGCTTATTGCGAGGGGGTTCACCCCTCCACTTT.

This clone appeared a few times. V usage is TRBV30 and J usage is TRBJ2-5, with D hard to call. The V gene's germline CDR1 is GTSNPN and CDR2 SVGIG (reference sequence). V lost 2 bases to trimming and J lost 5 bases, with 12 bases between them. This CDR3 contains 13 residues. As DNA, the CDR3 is TGTGCCTGGAGTTTCGGGTCACGGGAGACCCAGTACTTC. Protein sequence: CAWSFGSRETQYF.

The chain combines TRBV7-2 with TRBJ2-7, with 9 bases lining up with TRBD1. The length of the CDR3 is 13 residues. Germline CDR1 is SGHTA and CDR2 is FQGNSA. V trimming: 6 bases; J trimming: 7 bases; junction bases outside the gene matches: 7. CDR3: CASRLWDREEQYF. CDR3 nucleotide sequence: TGTGCCAGCAGATTATGGGACAGGGAGGAGCAGTACTTC.

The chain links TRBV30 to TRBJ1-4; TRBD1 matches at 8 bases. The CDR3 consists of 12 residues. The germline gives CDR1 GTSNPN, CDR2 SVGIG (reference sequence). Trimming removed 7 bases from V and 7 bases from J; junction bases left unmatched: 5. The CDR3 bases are TGTGCCTTTGGACAGGGCGGTGAAAAACTGTTTTTT. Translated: CAFGQGGEKLFF.

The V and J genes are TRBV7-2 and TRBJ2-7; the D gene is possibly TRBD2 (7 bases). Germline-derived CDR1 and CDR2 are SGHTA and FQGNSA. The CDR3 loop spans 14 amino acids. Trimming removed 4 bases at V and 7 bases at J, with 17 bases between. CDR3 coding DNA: TGTGCCAGCAGCTCAAGAGGGGGGGCCGGGGAGCAGTACTTC. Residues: CASSSRGGAGEQYF.

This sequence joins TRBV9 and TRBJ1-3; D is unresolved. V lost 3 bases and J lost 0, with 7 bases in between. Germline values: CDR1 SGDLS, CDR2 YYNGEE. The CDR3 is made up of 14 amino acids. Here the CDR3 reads CASSALDSGNTIYF. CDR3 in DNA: TGTGCCAGCAGCGCGTTAGACTCTGGAAACACCATATATTTT. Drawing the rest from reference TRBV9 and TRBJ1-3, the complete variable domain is DSGVTQTPKHLITATGQRVTLRCSPRSGDLSVYWYQQSLDQGLQFLIQYYNGEERAKGNILERFSAQQFPDLHSELNLSSLELGDSALYFCASSALDSGNTIYFGEGSWLTVV.

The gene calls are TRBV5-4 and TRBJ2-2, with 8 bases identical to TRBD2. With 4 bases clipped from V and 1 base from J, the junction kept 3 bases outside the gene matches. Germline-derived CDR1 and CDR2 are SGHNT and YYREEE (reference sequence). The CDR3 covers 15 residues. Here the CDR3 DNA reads TGTGCCAGCAGCCCTAGCGGGCGGAACACCGGGGAGCTGTTTTTT. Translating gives CASSPSGRNTGELFF.

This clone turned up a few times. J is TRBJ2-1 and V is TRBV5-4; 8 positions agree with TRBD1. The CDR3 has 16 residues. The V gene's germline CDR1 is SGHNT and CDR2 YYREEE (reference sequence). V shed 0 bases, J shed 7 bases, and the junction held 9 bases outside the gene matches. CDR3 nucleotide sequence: TGTGCCAGCAGCTTGGCTGTAGGCAGGGGGCAAAATGAGCAGTTCTTC. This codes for CASSLAVGRGQNEQFF. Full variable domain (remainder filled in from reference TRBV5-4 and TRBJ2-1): ETGVTQSPTHLIKTRGQQVTLRCSSQSGHNTVSWYQQALGQGPQFIFQYYREEENGRGNFPPRFSGLQFPNYSSELNVNALELDDSALYLCASSLAVGRGQNEQFFGPGTRLTVL.

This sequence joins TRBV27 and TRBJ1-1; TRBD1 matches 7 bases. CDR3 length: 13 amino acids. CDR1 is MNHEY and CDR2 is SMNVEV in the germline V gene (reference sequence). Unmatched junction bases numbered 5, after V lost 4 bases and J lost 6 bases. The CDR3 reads CASSSQGWAEAFF. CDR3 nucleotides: TGTGCCAGCAGTTCACAGGGGTGGGCTGAAGCTTTCTTT.

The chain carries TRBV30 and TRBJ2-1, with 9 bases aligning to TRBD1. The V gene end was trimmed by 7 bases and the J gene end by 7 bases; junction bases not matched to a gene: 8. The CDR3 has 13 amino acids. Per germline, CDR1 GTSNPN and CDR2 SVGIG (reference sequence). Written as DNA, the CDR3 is TGTGCCTCAACAGGGGGCGATGATAATGAGCAGTTCTTC. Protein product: CASTGGDDNEQFF.

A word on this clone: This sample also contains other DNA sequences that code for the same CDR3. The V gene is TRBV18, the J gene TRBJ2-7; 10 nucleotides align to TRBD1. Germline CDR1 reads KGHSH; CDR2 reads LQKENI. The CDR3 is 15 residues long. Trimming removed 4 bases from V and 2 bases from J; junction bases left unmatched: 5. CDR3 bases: TGTGCCAGCTCACGGCCGGGACAGGGGACCTACGAGCAGTACTTC. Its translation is CASSRPGQGTYEQYF.

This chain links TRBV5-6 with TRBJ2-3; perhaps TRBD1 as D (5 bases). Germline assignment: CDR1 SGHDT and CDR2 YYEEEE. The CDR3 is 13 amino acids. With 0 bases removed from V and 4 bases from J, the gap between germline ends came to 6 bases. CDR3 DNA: TGTGCCAGCAGCTTGGGGGGCGCAGATACGCAGTATTTT. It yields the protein CASSLGGADTQYF.

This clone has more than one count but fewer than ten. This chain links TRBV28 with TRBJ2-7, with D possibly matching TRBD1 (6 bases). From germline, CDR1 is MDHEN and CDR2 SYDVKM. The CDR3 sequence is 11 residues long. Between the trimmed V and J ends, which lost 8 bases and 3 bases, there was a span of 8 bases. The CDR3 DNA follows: TGTGCCAGCGGGACAAGCTACGAGCAGTACTTC. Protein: CASGTSYEQYF.

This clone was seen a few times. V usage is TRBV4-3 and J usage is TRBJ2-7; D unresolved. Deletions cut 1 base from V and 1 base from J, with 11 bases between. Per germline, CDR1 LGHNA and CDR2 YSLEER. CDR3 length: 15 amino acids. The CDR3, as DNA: TGCGCCAGCAGCCAAGTAAATGCAGGATCCTACGAGCAGTACTTC. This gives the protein CASSQVNAGSYEQYF.

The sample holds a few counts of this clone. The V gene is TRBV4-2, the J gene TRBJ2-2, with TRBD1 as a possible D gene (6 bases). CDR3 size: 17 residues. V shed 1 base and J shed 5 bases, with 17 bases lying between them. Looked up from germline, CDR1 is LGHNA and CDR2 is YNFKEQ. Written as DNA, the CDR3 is TGTGCCAGCAGCCAAGTTCCAGGGGAAGTAGGGACCGGGGAGCTGTTTTTT. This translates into CASSQVPGEVGTGELFF.

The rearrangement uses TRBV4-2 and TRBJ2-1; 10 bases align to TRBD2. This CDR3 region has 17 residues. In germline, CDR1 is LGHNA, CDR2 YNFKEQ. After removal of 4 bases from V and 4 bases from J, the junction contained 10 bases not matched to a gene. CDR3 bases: TGTGCCAGCAGCCCTTCAAATAGCGGGAGGACTTACAATGAGCAGTTCTTC. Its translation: CASSPSNSGRTYNEQFF.

The CDR3 sequence: CASSLVQGNTEAFF. Here the CDR3 DNA reads TGTGCCAGCAGCTTAGTTCAGGGAAACACTGAAGCTTTCTTT. The rearrangement joins TRBV7-8 to TRBJ1-1; a possible D gene is TRBD1 (5 bases). Trimming pared 1 base from V and 2 bases from J, leaving 8 bases between. Per germline, CDR1 SGHVS and CDR2 FQNEAQ. CDR3 size: 14 residues. The variable domain in full, with the rest retrieved from reference TRBV7-8 and TRBJ1-1, is GAGVSQSPRYKVAKRGQDVALRCDPISGHVSLFWYQQALGQGPEFLTYFQNEAQLDKSGLPSDRFFAERPEGSVSTLKIQRTQQEDSAVYLCASSLVQGNTEAFFGQGTRLTVV.

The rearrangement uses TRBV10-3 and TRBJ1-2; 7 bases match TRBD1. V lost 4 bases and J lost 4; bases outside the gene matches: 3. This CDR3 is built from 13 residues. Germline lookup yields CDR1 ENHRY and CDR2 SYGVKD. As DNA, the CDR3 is TGTGCCATCAGTGGGGACAGCACCTATGGCTACACCTTC. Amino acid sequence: CAISGDSTYGYTF.

In nucleotides, the CDR3 is TGTGCCAGCAGCCTATCCGGGGGGAGCACTCAAGCGCAGTATTTT. It is translated as CASSLSGGSTQAQYF. The chain couples TRBV7-3 to TRBJ2-3; 7 bases map to TRBD2. CDR3 length: 15 amino acids. V lost 5 bases, J lost 10 bases, and 15 bases stayed unmatched. Germline V gene lookup returns CDR1 SGHTA and CDR2 FQGTGA.

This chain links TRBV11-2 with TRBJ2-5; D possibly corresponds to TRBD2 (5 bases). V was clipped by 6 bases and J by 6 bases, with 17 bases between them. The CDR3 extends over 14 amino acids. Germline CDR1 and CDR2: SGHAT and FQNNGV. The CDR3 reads CASSPDGVSKTQYF. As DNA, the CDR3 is TGTGCCAGCAGTCCCGACGGGGTATCAAAGACCCAGTACTTC.

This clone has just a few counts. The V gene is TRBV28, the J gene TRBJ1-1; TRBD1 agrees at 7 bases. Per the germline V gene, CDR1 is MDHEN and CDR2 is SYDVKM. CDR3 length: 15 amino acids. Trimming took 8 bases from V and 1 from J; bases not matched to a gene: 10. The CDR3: CASYGGGLANTEAFF. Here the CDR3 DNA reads TGTGCCAGCTATGGAGGGGGCTTAGCGAACACTGAAGCTTTCTTT.

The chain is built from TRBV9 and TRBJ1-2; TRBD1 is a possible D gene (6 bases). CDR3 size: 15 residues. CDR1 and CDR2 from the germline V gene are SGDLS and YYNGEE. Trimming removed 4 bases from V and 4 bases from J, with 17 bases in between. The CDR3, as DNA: TGTGCCAGCAGCCCAGAGGGGGGGGACGGCTATGGCTACACCTTC. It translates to CASSPEGGDGYGYTF.

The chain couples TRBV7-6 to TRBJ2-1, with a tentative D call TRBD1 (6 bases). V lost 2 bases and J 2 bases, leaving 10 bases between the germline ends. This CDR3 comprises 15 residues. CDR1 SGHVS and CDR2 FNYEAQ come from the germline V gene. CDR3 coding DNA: TGTGCCAGCAGCTTATTCAGGGGAACCTACAATGAGCAGTTCTTC. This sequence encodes CASSLFRGTYNEQFF.

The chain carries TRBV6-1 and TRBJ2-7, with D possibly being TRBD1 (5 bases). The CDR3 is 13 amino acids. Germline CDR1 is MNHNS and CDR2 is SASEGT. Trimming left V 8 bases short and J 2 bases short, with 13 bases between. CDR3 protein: CASVRQGTYEQYF. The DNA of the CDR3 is TGTGCCAGCGTGAGGCAGGGCACCTACGAGCAGTACTTC.

CDR3 in amino acids: CATSRDLGTSGISYNEQFF. The CDR3 DNA reads TGTGCCACCAGCAGAGATTTGGGGACTAGCGGGATCTCCTACAATGAGCAGTTCTTC. V usage is TRBV15 and J usage is TRBJ2-1; 13 bases align to TRBD2. CDR1 LNHNV and CDR2 YYDKDF come from the germline V gene (reference sequence). The J segment lost 0 bases and the V segment lost 0 bases, leaving 5 bases of the junction unmatched. The length of the CDR3 is 19 residues. Full variable domain (missing parts from reference TRBV15 and TRBJ2-1): DAMVIQNPRYQVTQFGKPVTLSCSQTLNHNVMYWYQQKSSQAPKLLFHYYDKDFNNEADTPDNFQSRRPNTSFCFLDIRSPGLGDTAMYLCATSRDLGTSGISYNEQFFGPGTRLTVL.

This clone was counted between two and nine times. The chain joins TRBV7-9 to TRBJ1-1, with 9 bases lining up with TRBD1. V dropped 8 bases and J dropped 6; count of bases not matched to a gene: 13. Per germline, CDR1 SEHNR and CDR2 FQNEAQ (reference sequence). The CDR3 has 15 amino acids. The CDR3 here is CASQAGTGRTPEAFF. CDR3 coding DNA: TGTGCCAGCCAAGCAGGGACAGGGCGTACCCCTGAAGCTTTCTTT.

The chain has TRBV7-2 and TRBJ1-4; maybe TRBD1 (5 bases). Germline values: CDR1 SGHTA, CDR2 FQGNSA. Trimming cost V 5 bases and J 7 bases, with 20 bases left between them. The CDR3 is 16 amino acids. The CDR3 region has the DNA TGTGCCAGCAGCGTCACGGGGGGGGTTACGAGTGAAAAACTGTTTTTT. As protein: CASSVTGGVTSEKLFF.

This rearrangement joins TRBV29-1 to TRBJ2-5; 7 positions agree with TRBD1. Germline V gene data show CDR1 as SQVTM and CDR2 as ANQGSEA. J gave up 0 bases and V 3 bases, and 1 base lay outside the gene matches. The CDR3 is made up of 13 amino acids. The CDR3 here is CSVDRGYQETQYF. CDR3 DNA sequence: TGCAGCGTTGACAGGGGGTACCAAGAGACCCAGTACTTC.

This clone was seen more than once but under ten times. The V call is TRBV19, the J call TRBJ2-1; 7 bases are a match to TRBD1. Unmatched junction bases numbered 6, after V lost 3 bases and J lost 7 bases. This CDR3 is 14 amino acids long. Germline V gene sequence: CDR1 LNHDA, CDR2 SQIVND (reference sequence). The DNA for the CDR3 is TGTGCCAGTAGTATGACAGGGACGGGTAATGAGCAGTTCTTC. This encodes CASSMTGTGNEQFF.

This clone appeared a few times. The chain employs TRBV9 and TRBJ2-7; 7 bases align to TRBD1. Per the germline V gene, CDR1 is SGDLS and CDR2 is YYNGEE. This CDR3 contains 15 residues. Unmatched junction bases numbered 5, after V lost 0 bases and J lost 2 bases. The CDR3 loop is CASSVGGQATYEQYF. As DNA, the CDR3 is TGTGCCAGCAGCGTAGGAGGACAGGCTACCTACGAGCAGTACTTC.

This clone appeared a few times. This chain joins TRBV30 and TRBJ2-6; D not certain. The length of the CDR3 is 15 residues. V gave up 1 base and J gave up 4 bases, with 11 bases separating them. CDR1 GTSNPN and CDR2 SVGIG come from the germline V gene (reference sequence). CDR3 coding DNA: TGTGCCTGGAGTGGCCAGGCGTGGGGGGCCAACGTCCTGACTTTC. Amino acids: CAWSGQAWGANVLTF.

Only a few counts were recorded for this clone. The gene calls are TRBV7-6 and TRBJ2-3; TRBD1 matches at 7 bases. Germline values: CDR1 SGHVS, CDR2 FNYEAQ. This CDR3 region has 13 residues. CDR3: CAVGDSATDTQYF. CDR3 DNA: TGTGCAGTCGGGGACAGCGCCACAGATACGCAGTATTTT.